These 20 T cell receptor beta chains were sequenced from one sample in a study of cytomegalovirus exposure and HLA in healthy donors. The study ran its PCR with 60 Vbeta and 13 Jbeta primers. Assay: immunoSEQ multiplex PCR; the TCRdb copy retains only in-frame clones and omits some. Of under 150,000 clones in the sample, over 70% were seen once. Sequenced material: PBMCs. These receptors all stem from a woman between 50 and 59 years old in good health and CMV-seropositive.

V usage is TRBV15 and J usage is TRBJ1-5, with 7 nucleotides matching TRBD1. Trimming cost V 6 bases and J 3 bases; bases outside gene matches: 5. Germline V gene lookup returns CDR1 LNHNV and CDR2 YYDKDF (reference sequence). The CDR3 has 14 amino acids. For the CDR3, the DNA is TGTGCCACCAGTCAGGGGGTATACAATCAGCCCCAGCATTTT. It yields the protein CATSQGVYNQPQHF.

J is TRBJ2-5 and V is TRBV10-3; possible D gene TRBD2, 6 bases. Trimming stripped 6 bases from V and 3 bases from J, with 14 bases between. The CDR3 sequence is 14 residues long. Per germline, CDR1 ENHRY and CDR2 SYGVKD. The DNA for the CDR3 is TGTGCCATCAGCCCCGGTAGCGGCGAAGAGACCCAGTACTTC. Protein sequence: CAISPGSGEETQYF.

There are a few counts of this clone. This chain uses TRBV5-6 with TRBJ2-5, with 7 bases matching TRBD1. The V gene end was trimmed by 5 bases and the J gene end by 5 bases; junction bases not matched to a gene: 12. Germline-derived CDR1 and CDR2 are SGHDT and YYEEEE. This CDR3 comprises 15 residues. The chain's CDR3 is CASSSLHRGRETQYF. CDR3 bases: TGTGCCAGCAGTTCACTCCACAGGGGTCGGGAGACCCAGTACTTC.

The chain uses TRBV18 and TRBJ1-1; D remains ambiguous. The CDR3 covers 13 residues. Germline assignment: CDR1 KGHSH and CDR2 LQKENI. V shed 5 bases and J shed 6 bases, with 13 bases lying between them. The CDR3 sequence is CASSTNADSEAFF. The CDR3 region has the DNA TGTGCCAGCTCAACAAATGCCGATTCTGAAGCTTTCTTT.

This clone was seen only once. This chain links TRBV7-6 with TRBJ2-5; D is unresolved. Germline V gives CDR1 SGHVS, CDR2 FNYEAQ. This CDR3 is 15 amino acids long. The germline V and J ends were trimmed by 1 base and 0 bases, with 9 bases remaining between them. CDR3 in amino acids: CASSLERANQETQYF. The CDR3 coding sequence is TGTGCCAGCAGCTTAGAGAGAGCTAACCAAGAGACCCAGTACTTC. Variable domain in full (rest from reference TRBV7-6 and TRBJ2-5): GAGVSQSPRYKVTKRGQDVALRCDPISGHVSLYWYRQALGQGPEFLTYFNYEAQQDKSGLPNDRFSAERPEGSISTLTIQRTEQRDSAMYRCASSLERANQETQYFGPGTRLLVL.

This clone was counted only a few times. The V and J genes are TRBV7-6 and TRBJ2-1, with 10 bases that match TRBD2. The CDR3 loop spans 16 amino acids. Germline CDR1 reads SGHVS; CDR2 reads FNYEAQ. The ends lost 5 bases at V and 4 bases at J; junction bases unmatched: 8. In DNA form, the CDR3 reads TGTGCCAGCAGCCCCACCCTAGCGGGAGCATACAATGAGCAGTTCTTC. Protein: CASSPTLAGAYNEQFF.

V and J are TRBV29-1 and TRBJ2-1; a possible D gene is TRBD1 (6 bases). Germline V CDR1 and CDR2: SQVTM, ANQGSEA. V was pared by 6 bases and J by 3 bases, with 15 bases between. The CDR3 runs to 14 residues. The CDR3 DNA reads as TGCAGCGTCCGCCGGCCAGGGGACTACAATGAGCAGTTCTTC. Amino acid sequence: CSVRRPGDYNEQFF.

The chain employs TRBV2 and TRBJ1-6, with 9 bases aligning to TRBD1. CDR3 length: 15 amino acids. V was clipped by 4 bases and J by 4 bases; unmatched bases: 2. Per germline, CDR1 SNHLY and CDR2 FYNNEI. CDR3: CASSVTGGYNSPLHF. The DNA of the CDR3 is TGTGCCAGCAGTGTGACAGGGGGATATAATTCACCCCTCCACTTT.

This clone was found a few times. This rearrangement joins TRBV6-6 to TRBJ1-5; D is unresolved. V was shortened by 9 bases and J by 10 bases, with 13 bases between the two germline ends. The germline V gene has CDR1 MNHNY and CDR2 SVGAGI (reference sequence). This CDR3 contains 11 residues. The CDR3 coding sequence is TGTGCCAGTCACAAGGAGGGACCCCAGCATTTT. This encodes CASHKEGPQHF.

The CDR3 nucleotides read TGTGCCACCCGCTCCGGGAACACTGAAGCTTTCTTT. It encodes CATRSGNTEAFF. The chain recombines TRBV15 with TRBJ1-1; no reliable D call. Germline V gives CDR1 LNHNV, CDR2 YYDKDF (reference sequence). CDR3 size: 12 residues. Trimming removed 8 bases from V and 1 base from J, with 8 bases in between. The entire variable domain, with the rest obtained from reference TRBV15 and TRBJ1-1, is as follows: DAMVIQNPRYQVTQFGKPVTLSCSQTLNHNVMYWYQQKSSQAPKLLFHYYDKDFNNEADTPDNFQSRRPNTSFCFLDIRSPGLGDTAMYLCATRSGNTEAFFGQGTRLTVV.

V and J are TRBV27 and TRBJ2-7, with 10 bases aligning to TRBD2. Germline V gene lookup returns CDR1 MNHEY and CDR2 SMNVEV (reference sequence). V was clipped by 2 bases and J by 3 bases; unmatched bases: 7. This CDR3 has 16 amino acids. The CDR3 loop is CASSLVATSGYYEQYF. In DNA, the CDR3 is TGTGCCAGCAGTTTAGTCGCGACTAGCGGGTACTACGAGCAGTACTTC.

The rearrangement joins TRBV30 to TRBJ2-1; D unclear. The germline gives CDR1 GTSNPN, CDR2 SVGIG (reference sequence). This CDR3 comprises 15 residues. Trimming stripped 2 bases from V and 6 bases from J, with 17 bases between. Here the CDR3 reads CAWSLMMTSGNEQFF. The CDR3 DNA reads as TGTGCCTGGAGTCTGATGATGACATCCGGCAATGAGCAGTTCTTC. The full variable domain, rest sourced from reference TRBV30 and TRBJ2-1, is SQTIHQWPATLVQPVGSPLSLECTVEGTSNPNLYWYRQAAGRGLQLLFYSVGIGQISSEVPQNLSASRPQDRQFILSSKKLLLSDSGFYLCAWSLMMTSGNEQFFGPGTRLTVL.

The chain combines TRBV19 with TRBJ2-3; TRBD2 agrees at 10 bases. Germline-derived CDR1 and CDR2 are LNHDA and SQIVND (reference sequence). This CDR3 spans 17 amino acids. With 2 bases clipped from V and 2 bases from J, the junction kept 7 bases outside the gene matches. The CDR3, as DNA: TGTGCCAGTAGTATACTGGCTAGCGGGGGAACCACAGATACGCAGTATTTT. Translation: CASSILASGGTTDTQYF.

The chain carries TRBV27 and TRBJ1-5; no clear D. CDR3 size: 11 residues. V shed 8 bases and J shed 2 bases, with 4 bases lying between them. CDR1 is MNHEY and CDR2 is SMNVEV in the germline V gene (reference sequence). The CDR3 bases are TGTGCCAGCGGGCGCAATCAGCCCCAGCATTTT. It translates to CASGRNQPQHF.

The rearrangement joins TRBV7-2 to TRBJ1-2; D gene ambiguous. The CDR3 consists of 16 residues. Germline V CDR1 and CDR2: SGHTA, FQGNSA. The V gene lost 5 bases and the J gene lost 5 bases, with 21 bases spanning the gap. CDR3 amino acids: CASSPSAGELHYGYTF. Here the CDR3 DNA reads TGTGCCAGCAGCCCATCAGCGGGCGAGTTACATTATGGCTACACCTTC.

V and J are TRBV30 and TRBJ2-2; D may be TRBD2 (6 bases). There are 13 residues in the CDR3. CDR1 and CDR2 (germline): GTSNPN, SVGIG (reference sequence). Deletions cut 3 bases from V and 8 bases from J, with 13 bases between. The CDR3 DNA sequence: TGTGCCTGGAGAGGATGGGCGGGGGGGGAGCTGTTTTTT. Residues: CAWRGWAGGELFF.

The chain couples TRBV7-2 to TRBJ1-2, with a weak D call TRBD1 (5 bases). In germline, CDR1 is SGHTA, CDR2 FQGNSA. CDR3 length: 11 amino acids. Trimming removed 11 bases at V and 8 bases at J, with 15 bases between. The CDR3 reads CAGQFKGGYTF. The CDR3 region has the DNA TGTGCCGGCCAGTTCAAGGGGGGCTACACCTTC.

CDR3 protein: CASSLGVEGTNTGELFF. The CDR3 DNA reads TGTGCCAGCAGCTTAGGGGTGGAGGGGACCAACACCGGGGAGCTGTTTTTT. The V call is TRBV13, the J call TRBJ2-2, with a tentative D call TRBD2 (6 bases). Trimming removed 0 bases at V and 2 bases at J, with 13 bases between. The V gene's germline CDR1 is PRHDT and CDR2 FYEKMQ (reference sequence). This CDR3 spans 17 amino acids.

V usage is TRBV19 and J usage is TRBJ2-7, with 10 bases matching TRBD1. This CDR3 is 16 amino acids long. Trimming took 5 bases from V and 4 from J; bases not matched to a gene: 11. The germline V gene encodes CDR1 LNHDA and CDR2 SQIVND (reference sequence). The DNA of the CDR3 is TGTGCCAGTAGTCGCACCGCGACAGGGGGCGGATACGAGCAGTACTTC. Translation: CASSRTATGGGYEQYF.

The table lists this clone with a count of one. The chain uses TRBV10-3 and TRBJ1-1; 7 bases agree with TRBD1. The CDR3 loop spans 14 amino acids. V was clipped by 10 bases and J by 1 base; unmatched bases: 9. Per germline, CDR1 ENHRY and CDR2 SYGVKD. CDR3: CATLEAGGNTEAFF. CDR3 coding DNA: TGTGCCACCCTAGAGGCAGGGGGGAACACTGAAGCTTTCTTT.